Detailed here is one T cell receptor (beta chain). Its antigen is not identified. The use of a sample-barcoded 5' primer and a J-beta primer mix characterized a second PCR of roughly 7 to 11 cycles. TCRdb re-derived calls from the 5' RACE reads in MiXCR, one entry per CDR3 protein. Among roughly 500,000 distinct CDR3 sequences, 25% to 30% were seen once, and the ten largest hold about a fifth. These data belong to a study of blood T cells in healthy people across ages. Study-level background: Template switching captured about one barcoded beta molecule per two T cells. Overall study results and limits: Diversity figures based on one million T cells were deemed too low. The fall in TCR beta diversity per million T cells was roughly linear with age. With unsorted PBMCs, a conclusive comparison of naive versus antigen-experienced cells was not possible.

CDR1 SQVTM and CDR2 ANQGSEA come from the germline V gene. The CDR3 sequence is 14 residues long. Germline trimming cut 6 bases from V and 7 bases from J; bases unmatched to any gene: 14. This clonotype was obtained from a woman in her seventies in good health. The chain combines TRBV29-1 with TRBJ2-7, with 8 nucleotides matching TRBD2. Sequenced: blood. The CDR3 protein is CSVSKRGTTGEQYF. The CDR3 DNA follows: TGCAGCGTCTCAAAGCGGGGGACCACGGGTGAGCAGTACTTC.